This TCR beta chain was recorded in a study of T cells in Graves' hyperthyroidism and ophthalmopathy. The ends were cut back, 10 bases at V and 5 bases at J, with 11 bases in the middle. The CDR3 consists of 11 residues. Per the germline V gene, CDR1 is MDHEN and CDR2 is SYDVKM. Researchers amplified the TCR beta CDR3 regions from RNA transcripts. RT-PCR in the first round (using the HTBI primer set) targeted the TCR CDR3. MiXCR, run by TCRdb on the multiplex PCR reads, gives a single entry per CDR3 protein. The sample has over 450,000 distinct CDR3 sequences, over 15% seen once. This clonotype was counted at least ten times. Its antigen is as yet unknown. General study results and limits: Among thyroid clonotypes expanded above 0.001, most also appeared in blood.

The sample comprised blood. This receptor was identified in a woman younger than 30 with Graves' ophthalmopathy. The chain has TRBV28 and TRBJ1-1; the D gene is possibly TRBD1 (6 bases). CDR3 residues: CATEGDTEAFF. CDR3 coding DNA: TGTGCCACTGAGGGGGATACTGAAGCTTTCTTT.